Each of the 14 T cell receptor beta chains below was sequenced from the same sample in a study of cytotoxic CD8 clonotypes in ibrutinib-treated CLL. Produced via immunoSEQ multiplex PCR; TCRdb's table is partial and in-frame only. In the table there are approximately 130,000 clones, approximately 80% of which are singletons. The material sequenced was PBMCs, taken after 24 months of ibrutinib treatment. The receptors come from a human donor with chronic lymphocytic leukemia.

V and J are TRBV5-1 and TRBJ2-1; the match to TRBD2 covers 11 bases. Germline V lookup: CDR1 SGHRS, CDR2 YFSETQ. The length of the CDR3 is 16 residues. Trimming at V came to 4 bases and at J to 8 bases, leaving 11 bases not matched to a gene. DNA for the CDR3: TGCGCCAGCAGCACCGGGACTAGCGGCCTTTTGTATGAGCAGTTCTTC. Its translation: CASSTGTSGLLYEQFF. The entire variable domain, with the rest obtained from reference TRBV5-1 and TRBJ2-1, is as follows: KAGVTQTPRYLIKTRGQQVTLSCSPISGHRSVSWYQQTPGQGLQFLFEYFSETQRNKGNFPGRFSGRQFSNSRSEMNVSTLELGDSALYLCASSTGTSGLLYEQFFGPGTRLTVL.

The V gene is TRBV2, the J gene TRBJ2-7, with TRBD2 identical over 11 bases. CDR1 is SNHLY, CDR2 FYNNEI, per germline. CDR3 length equals 16 residues. The junction had 10 bases not matched to a gene; V was cut back by 4 bases and J by 5 bases. DNA for the CDR3: TGTGCCAGCAGTGGGGAACTAGCGGGGGACCTCCACGAGCAGTACTTC. Encoded protein: CASSGELAGDLHEQYF.

This clone has more than one count but fewer than ten. One end of the junction does not line up with germline, which may come from a read error. The genes are TRBV29-1 and TRBJ2-7; 11 bases agree with TRBD2. CDR3 length: 12 amino acids. Germline-derived CDR1 and CDR2 are SQVTM and ANQGSEA. The CDR3 loop reads CSVEGLAGEQYF. The DNA for the CDR3 is TGCAGCGTGGAAGGACTAGCGGGCGAGCAGTACTTC.

This sequence joins TRBV19 and TRBJ2-2, with TRBD1 matching over 8 bases. The CDR3 length is 14 residues. Germline V lookup: CDR1 LNHDA, CDR2 SQIVND (reference sequence). Trimming at V came to 5 bases and at J to 4 bases, leaving 3 bases not matched to a gene. CDR3 sequence (DNA): TGTGCCAGTAGTTCCAGGGGGCTCACCGGGGAGCTGTTTTTT. As protein: CASSSRGLTGELFF.

J is TRBJ2-5 and V is TRBV18, with TRBD1 as a possible D gene (5 bases). V dropped 2 bases and J dropped 4 bases, with 8 bases sitting between them. This CDR3 is built from 13 residues. CDR1 and CDR2 (germline): KGHSH, LQKENI. CDR3 in amino acids: CASSPTGVETQYF. The CDR3 bases are TGTGCCAGCTCACCAACAGGAGTAGAGACCCAGTACTTC.

This chain links TRBV29-1 with TRBJ1-2; D call uncertain. This CDR3 comprises 12 residues. Germline V CDR1 and CDR2: SQVTM, ANQGSEA. The ends were cut back, 0 bases at V and 8 bases at J, with 10 bases in the middle. The chain's CDR3 is CSVEDQGHGYTF. CDR3 DNA: TGCAGCGTTGAAGATCAAGGGCACGGCTACACCTTC.

This clone was detected once. V gene TRBV7-9 combines with J gene TRBJ2-7; D is ambiguous. Germline CDR1 SEHNR, CDR2 FQNEAQ (reference sequence). CDR3 size: 14 residues. Trimming stripped 5 bases from V and 1 base from J, with 12 bases between. For the CDR3, the DNA is TGTGCCAGCAGCCAAAGTGCAGGATCCTACGAGCAGTACTTC. Its protein is CASSQSAGSYEQYF.

This chain links TRBV9 with TRBJ2-7; a weak D match, TRBD2 (6 bases). Germline-derived CDR1 and CDR2 are SGDLS and YYNGEE. V was pared by 3 bases and J by 3 bases, with 13 bases between. The CDR3 contains 14 residues. CDR3 bases: TGTGCCAGCAGCGGGGGAGGAATAGACTACGAGCAGTACTTC. This codes for CASSGGGIDYEQYF. The whole variable domain, remainder taken from reference TRBV9 and TRBJ2-7, is DSGVTQTPKHLITATGQRVTLRCSPRSGDLSVYWYQQSLDQGLQFLIQYYNGEERAKGNILERFSAQQFPDLHSELNLSSLELGDSALYFCASSGGGIDYEQYFGPGTRLTVT.

V and J are TRBV7-2 and TRBJ2-1, with D maybe TRBD2 (5 bases). Between the trimmed V and J ends, which lost 3 bases and 6 bases, there was a span of 12 bases. The CDR3 length is 14 residues. Germline V lookup: CDR1 SGHTA, CDR2 FQGNSA. The CDR3 loop is CASSFRGNRNEQFF. As DNA, the CDR3 is TGTGCCAGCAGCTTCCGAGGGAACCGCAATGAGCAGTTCTTC. Drawing the rest from reference TRBV7-2 and TRBJ2-1, the complete variable domain is GAGVSQSPSNKVTEKGKDVELRCDPISGHTALYWYRQSLGQGLEFLIYFQGNSAPDKSGLPSDRFSAERTGGSVSTLTIQRTQQEDSAVYLCASSFRGNRNEQFFGPGTRLTVL.

J is TRBJ1-5 and V is TRBV30; D may be TRBD1 (6 bases). The V gene lost 0 bases and the J gene lost 10 bases, with 13 bases spanning the gap. Looked up from germline, CDR1 is GTSNPN and CDR2 is SVGIG (reference sequence). This CDR3 has 13 residues. CDR3 in amino acids: CAWSVEGTSPQHF. The CDR3 DNA sequence: TGTGCCTGGAGTGTAGAGGGGACATCCCCCCAGCATTTT.

This rearrangement joins TRBV4-2 to TRBJ2-2, with D possibly called TRBD1 or TRBD2 (6 bases each). The CDR3 totals 19 residues. Germline CDR1 LGHNA, CDR2 YNFKEQ. Trimming took off 1 base at V and 3 bases at J, with 21 bases between the two ends. The CDR3 nucleotides are TGTGCCAGCAGCCAAGGCCTATACCAGGGGCGCGGGGACACCGGGGAGCTGTTTTTT. The encoded protein is CASSQGLYQGRGDTGELFF.

This rearrangement joins TRBV5-1 to TRBJ2-7, with TRBD1 as a possible D gene (7 bases). CDR1 SGHRS and CDR2 YFSETQ come from the germline V gene. Trimming removed 5 bases from V and 0 bases from J, with 21 bases in between. The CDR3 is 17 amino acids. The CDR3 loop reads CASRYNAGQTPSYEQYF. The CDR3 bases are TGCGCCAGCAGGTATAACGCGGGACAGACCCCCTCCTACGAGCAGTACTTC.

The chain employs TRBV4-2 and TRBJ1-5; 9 bases fit TRBD1. Per the germline V gene, CDR1 is LGHNA and CDR2 is YNFKEQ. This CDR3 is built from 14 residues. V was pared by 5 bases and J by 12 bases, with 11 bases of the junction left unmatched. The CDR3 is CASSLNRGLSRQHF. In nucleotides, the CDR3 is TGTGCCAGCAGCTTAAACAGGGGGCTCTCGCGCCAGCATTTT.

This chain links TRBV19 with TRBJ2-6; a weak D match, TRBD2 (5 bases). Trimming stripped 0 bases from V and 4 bases from J, with 10 bases between. The CDR3 covers 16 residues. Germline V gene sequence: CDR1 LNHDA, CDR2 SQIVND (reference sequence). The CDR3 nucleotides read TGTGCCAGTAGTATAGATATCGGGGTAGGGGCCAACGTCCTGACTTTC. Protein sequence: CASSIDIGVGANVLTF.